This T cell receptor (beta chain) stems from a study of shared clonotypes between healthy human individuals. This clone was detected only once. Trimming took 1 base from V and 3 from J, leaving 13 bases between them. CDR1 is SGHVS, CDR2 FQNEAQ, per germline. The CDR3 totals 15 residues. Generated by immunoSEQ multiplex PCR, the TCRdb table keeps only in-frame clones and is missing some. This sample has approximately 120,000 clones, with about 71% found just once. None of the donors, who were healthy HIV-negative adults, had recently had acute infections or vaccinations. Sequenced: memory CD8+ T cells sorted from blood. Described subset: CD45RO+ cells pooled with CCR7-negative TemRA cells. J is TRBJ2-7 and V is TRBV7-8, with D hard to call. The TCR comes from a woman aged 25 to 39 in good health. CDR3 DNA: TGTGCCAGCAGCTTAGGTTTGGGTGAAGGCTACGAGCAGTACTTC. Residues: CASSLGLGEGYEQYF. Filled out from reference TRBV7-8 and TRBJ2-7, the complete variable domain reads GAGVSQSPRYKVAKRGQDVALRCDPISGHVSLFWYQQALGQGPEFLTYFQNEAQLDKSGLPSDRFFAERPEGSVSTLKIQRTQQEDSAVYLCASSLGLGEGYEQYFGPGTRLTVT.